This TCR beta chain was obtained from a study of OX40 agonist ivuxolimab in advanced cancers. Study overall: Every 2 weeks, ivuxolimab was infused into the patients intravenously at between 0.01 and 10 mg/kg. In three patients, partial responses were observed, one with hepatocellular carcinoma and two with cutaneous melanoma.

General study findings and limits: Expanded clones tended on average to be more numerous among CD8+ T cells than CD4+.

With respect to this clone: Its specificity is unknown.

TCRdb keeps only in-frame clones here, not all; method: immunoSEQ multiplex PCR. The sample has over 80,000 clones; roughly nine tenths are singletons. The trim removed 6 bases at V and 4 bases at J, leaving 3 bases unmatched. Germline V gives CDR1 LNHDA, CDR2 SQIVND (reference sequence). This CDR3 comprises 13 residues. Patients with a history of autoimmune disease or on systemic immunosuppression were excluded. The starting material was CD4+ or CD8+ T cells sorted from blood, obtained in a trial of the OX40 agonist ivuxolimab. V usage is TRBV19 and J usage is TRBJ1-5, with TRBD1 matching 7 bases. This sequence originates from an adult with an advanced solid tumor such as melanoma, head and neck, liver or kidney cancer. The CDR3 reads CASRGQVNQPQHF. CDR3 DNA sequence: TGTGCCAGTAGAGGACAGGTGAATCAGCCCCAGCATTTT.